One T cell receptor (beta chain) is described in this entry. Which antigen it targets is not known. There are no base qualities to consult, and no much larger clone falls within one base. The reads were generated on an Illumina HiSeq 2500. Quantitative 5'-RACE with molecular barcodes was the method used to prepare the TCR beta libraries. As for the original processing: To identify disease-linked TCR variants, a new computational method was used, one built on a probabilistic model of VDJ rearrangement. The raw public data were reprocessed by TCRdb itself: fastp quality trimming at Q25, MiXCR clonotype calling, in-frame beta chains only. Records with the same CDR3 protein are collapsed into one entry carrying the most frequent genes and DNA. The V and J calls here are based on TCRdb, not the publication. This sample gives about 500,000 distinct CDR3 sequences in total; about an eighth of them show up just once. The top ten clones comprise 6.8% of the sample.

The data were taken from a study of CD8 T cells in ankylosing spondylitis (dated by TCRdb to the late 2010s). About the full investigation: To find TCR variants linked to disease, the study profiled T cell receptor beta repertoires in ankylosing spondylitis patients and healthy donors. The full study cohort comprised around 23 ankylosing spondylitis patients and over a hundred healthy donors. Peripheral blood was sampled, and synovial fluid was also collected from ankylosing spondylitis patients.

Broad study findings and their caveats: The disease-linked clones showed a CD8+ phenotype and occurred at relatively low frequencies in peripheral blood. According to the report, matched synovial fluid samples from ankylosing spondylitis patients were significantly enriched for the disease-linked clones. Some motif variants had previously been reported in the synovial fluid and blood of reactive arthritis patients, which suggests shared mechanisms of disease initiation. Blood from ankylosing spondylitis patients appeared to be characterized by a TCR beta motif made up of about 8 highly homologous amino acid variants.

The germline V gene gives CDR1 as MDHEN and CDR2 as SYDVKM. Measured from the cysteine to the phenylalanine, the CDR3 is 14 residues long. Solely the CDR3 DNA is kept, with 42 bases framed from the first base. V was cut back by 4 bases and J by 2 bases, leaving a gap of 8 bases between them. The receptor chain draws on TRBV28 and TRBJ1-4; TRBD1 is a weak D gene call, 5 bases matching. The TCR comes from a male donor with ankylosing spondylitis. Sequencing input: blood, either unsorted or a sorted T cell fraction (not recorded which). The DNA is TGTGCCAGCAGTTCAGGGCGGACTAATGAAAAACTGTTTTTT. It is translated as CASSSGRTNEKLFF.